This T cell receptor (beta chain) was found in a study of T cell clones after liver transplantation. TCRdb's copy holds only in-frame clones and misses some; the assay was immunoSEQ multiplex PCR. Of roughly 100,000 clones in the sample, 82% were seen once. With 1 base removed from V and 4 bases from J, the gap between germline ends came to 14 bases. Germline CDR1 reads SGHRS; CDR2 reads YFSETQ. CDR3 length: 15 amino acids. The receptor comes from a human donor who received a liver transplant. Sequencing was performed on CD4+ T cells from blood, taken before liver transplant. This sequence joins TRBV5-1 and TRBJ1-2, with D possibly being TRBD1 (5 bases). CDR3 sequence reads: CASSLTRERGYGYTF. The CDR3 bases are TGCGCCAGCAGCTTGACCAGGGAGCGAGGCTATGGCTACACCTTC.